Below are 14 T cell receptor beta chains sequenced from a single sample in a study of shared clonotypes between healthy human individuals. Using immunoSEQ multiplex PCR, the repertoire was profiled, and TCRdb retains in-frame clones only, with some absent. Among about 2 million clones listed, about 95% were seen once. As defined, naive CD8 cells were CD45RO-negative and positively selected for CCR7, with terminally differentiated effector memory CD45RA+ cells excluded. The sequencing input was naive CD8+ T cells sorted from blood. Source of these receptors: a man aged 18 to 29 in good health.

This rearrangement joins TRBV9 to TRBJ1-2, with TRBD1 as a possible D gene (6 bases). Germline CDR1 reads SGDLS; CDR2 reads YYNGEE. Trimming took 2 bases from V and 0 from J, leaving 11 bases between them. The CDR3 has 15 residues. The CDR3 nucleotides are TGTGCCAGCAGCGTGGCAGGACAGCCTAACTATGGCTACACCTTC. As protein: CASSVAGQPNYGYTF.

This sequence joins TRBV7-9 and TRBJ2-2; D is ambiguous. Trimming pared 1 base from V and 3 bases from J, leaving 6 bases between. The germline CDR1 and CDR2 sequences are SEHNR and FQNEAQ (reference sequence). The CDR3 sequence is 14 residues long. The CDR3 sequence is CASSLVTHTGELFF. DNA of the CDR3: TGTGCCAGCAGCTTAGTAACGCACACCGGGGAGCTGTTTTTT.

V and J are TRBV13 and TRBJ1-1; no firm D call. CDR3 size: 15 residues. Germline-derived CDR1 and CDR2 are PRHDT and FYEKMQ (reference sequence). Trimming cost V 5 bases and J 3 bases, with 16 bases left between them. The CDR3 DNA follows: TGTGCCAGCAGCAATCCGCTCGGGTGGGACACTGAAGCTTTCTTT. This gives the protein CASSNPLGWDTEAFF. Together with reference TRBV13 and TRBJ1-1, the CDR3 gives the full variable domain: AAGVIQSPRHLIKEKRETATLKCYPIPRHDTVYWYQQGPGQDPQFLISFYEKMQSDKGSIPDRFSAQQFSDYHSELNMSSLELGDSALYFCASSNPLGWDTEAFFGQGTRLTVV.

CDR3 region: CASSSPTGINYGYTF. DNA for the CDR3: TGTGCCAGCAGCTCCCCGACAGGGATCAACTATGGCTACACCTTC. The rearrangement joins TRBV7-2 to TRBJ1-2; 7 nucleotides line up with TRBD1. The V gene end was trimmed by 4 bases and the J gene end by 2 bases; junction bases not matched to a gene: 7. Germline V gene lookup returns CDR1 SGHTA and CDR2 FQGNSA. There are 15 residues in the CDR3.

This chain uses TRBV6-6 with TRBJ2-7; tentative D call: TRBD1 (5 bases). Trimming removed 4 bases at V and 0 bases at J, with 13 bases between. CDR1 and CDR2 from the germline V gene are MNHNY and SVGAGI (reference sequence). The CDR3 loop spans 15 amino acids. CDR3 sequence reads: CASSSAGHSSYEQYF. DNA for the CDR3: TGTGCCAGCAGTTCCGCAGGGCATAGCTCCTACGAGCAGTACTTC.

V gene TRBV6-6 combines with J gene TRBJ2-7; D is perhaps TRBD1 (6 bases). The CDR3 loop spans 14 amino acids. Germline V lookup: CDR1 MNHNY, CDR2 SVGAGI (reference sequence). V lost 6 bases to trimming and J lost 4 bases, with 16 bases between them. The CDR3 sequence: CASSPPNRVYEQYF. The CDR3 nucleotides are TGTGCCAGCAGCCCCCCGAACAGGGTTTACGAGCAGTACTTC.

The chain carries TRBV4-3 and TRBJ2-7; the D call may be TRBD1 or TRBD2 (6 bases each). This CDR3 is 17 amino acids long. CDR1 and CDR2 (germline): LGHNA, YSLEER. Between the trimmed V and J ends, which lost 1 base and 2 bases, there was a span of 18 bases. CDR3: CASSQGSPGAGTYEQYF. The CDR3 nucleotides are TGCGCCAGCAGCCAAGGGAGCCCGGGGGCAGGAACCTACGAGCAGTACTTC.

As DNA, the CDR3 is TGTGCCAGCAGCGTACCTCTAGCGGGGGGCACAGATACGCAGTATTTT. This translates into CASSVPLAGGTDTQYF. The chain combines TRBV9 with TRBJ2-3, with 10 bases aligning to TRBD2. Germline V lookup: CDR1 SGDLS, CDR2 YYNGEE. The CDR3 spans 16 residues. V was pared by 1 base and J by 1 base, with 3 bases of the junction left unmatched. Drawing the rest from reference TRBV9 and TRBJ2-3, the complete variable domain is DSGVTQTPKHLITATGQRVTLRCSPRSGDLSVYWYQQSLDQGLQFLIQYYNGEERAKGNILERFSAQQFPDLHSELNLSSLELGDSALYFCASSVPLAGGTDTQYFGPGTRLTVL.

The CDR3 DNA follows: TGTGCCAGCAGCGTAGGATTGTGGGGGGATCAGAACGAGCAGTACTTC. Its translation is CASSVGLWGDQNEQYF. The chain joins TRBV9 to TRBJ2-7; weak D call: TRBD2 (6 bases). V shed 0 bases and J shed 5 bases, with 18 bases lying between them. Germline CDR1 and CDR2: SGDLS and YYNGEE. The CDR3 is 16 amino acids.

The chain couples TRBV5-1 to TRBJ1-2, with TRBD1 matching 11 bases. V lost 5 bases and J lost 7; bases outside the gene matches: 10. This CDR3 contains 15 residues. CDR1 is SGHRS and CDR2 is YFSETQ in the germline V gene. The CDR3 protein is CASRQIGQGASGYTF. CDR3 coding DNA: TGCGCCAGCAGACAAATAGGACAGGGGGCGTCTGGCTACACCTTC.

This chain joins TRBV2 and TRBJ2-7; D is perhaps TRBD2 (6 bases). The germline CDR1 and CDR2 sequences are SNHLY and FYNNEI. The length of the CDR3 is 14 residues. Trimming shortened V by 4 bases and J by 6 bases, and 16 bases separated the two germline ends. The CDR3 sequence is CASSVRPEGSEQYF. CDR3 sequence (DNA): TGTGCCAGCAGTGTTAGGCCGGAGGGGTCCGAGCAGTACTTC. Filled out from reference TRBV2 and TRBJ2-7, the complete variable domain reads EPEVTQTPSHQVTQMGQEVILRCVPISNHLYFYWYRQILGQKVEFLVSFYNNEISEKSEIFDDQFSVERPDGSNFTLKIRSTKLEDSAMYFCASSVRPEGSEQYFGPGTRLTVT.

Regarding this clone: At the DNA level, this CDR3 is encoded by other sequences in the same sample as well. The CDR3 loop reads CASSQDRNNEQFF. The CDR3 nucleotides read TGCGCCAGCAGCCAAGATCGTAACAATGAGCAGTTCTTC. This rearrangement joins TRBV4-1 to TRBJ2-1; D remains unclear. Deletions cut 0 bases from V and 5 bases from J, with 5 bases between. Germline V gene sequence: CDR1 MGHRA, CDR2 YSYEKL. The CDR3 length is 13 residues.

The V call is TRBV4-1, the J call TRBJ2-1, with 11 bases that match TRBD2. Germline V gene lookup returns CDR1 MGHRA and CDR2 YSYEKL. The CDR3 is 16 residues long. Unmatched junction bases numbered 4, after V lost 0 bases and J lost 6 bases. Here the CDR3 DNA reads TGCGCCAGCAGCCAAGATTCGGGACTAGCGGTCAATGAGCAGTTCTTC. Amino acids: CASSQDSGLAVNEQFF.

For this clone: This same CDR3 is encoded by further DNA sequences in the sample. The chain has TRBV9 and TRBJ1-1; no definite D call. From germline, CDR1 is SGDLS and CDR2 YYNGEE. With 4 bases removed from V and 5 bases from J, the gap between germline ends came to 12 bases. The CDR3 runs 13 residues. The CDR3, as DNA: TGTGCCAGCAGCAAAGGCGGAGGGACTGAAGCTTTCTTT. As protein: CASSKGGGTEAFF.